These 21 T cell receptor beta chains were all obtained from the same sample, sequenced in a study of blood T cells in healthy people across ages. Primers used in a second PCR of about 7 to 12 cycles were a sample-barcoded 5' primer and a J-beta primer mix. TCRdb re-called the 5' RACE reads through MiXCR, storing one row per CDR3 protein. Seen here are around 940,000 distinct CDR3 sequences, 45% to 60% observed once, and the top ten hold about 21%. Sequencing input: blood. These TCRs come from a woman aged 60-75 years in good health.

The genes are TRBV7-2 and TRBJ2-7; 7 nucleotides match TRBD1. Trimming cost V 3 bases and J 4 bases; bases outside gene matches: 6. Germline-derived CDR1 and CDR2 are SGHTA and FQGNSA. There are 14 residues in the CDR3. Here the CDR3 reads CASSFSGQTYEQYF. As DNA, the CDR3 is TGTGCCAGCAGCTTCTCGGGACAGACTTACGAGCAGTACTTC. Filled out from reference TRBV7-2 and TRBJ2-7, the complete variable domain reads GAGVSQSPSNKVTEKGKDVELRCDPISGHTALYWYRQSLGQGLEFLIYFQGNSAPDKSGLPSDRFSAERTGGSVSTLTIQRTQQEDSAVYLCASSFSGQTYEQYFGPGTRLTVT.

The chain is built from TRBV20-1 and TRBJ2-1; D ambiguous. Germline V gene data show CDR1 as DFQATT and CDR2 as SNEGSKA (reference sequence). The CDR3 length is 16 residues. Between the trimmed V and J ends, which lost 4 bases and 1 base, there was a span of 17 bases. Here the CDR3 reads CSAIDSPVLSYNEQFF. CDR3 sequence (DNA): TGCAGTGCTATAGACTCGCCCGTCTTATCCTACAATGAGCAGTTCTTC.

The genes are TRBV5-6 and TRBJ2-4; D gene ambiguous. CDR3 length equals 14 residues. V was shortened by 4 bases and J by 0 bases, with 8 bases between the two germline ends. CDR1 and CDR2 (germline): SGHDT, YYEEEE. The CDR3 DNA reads TGTGCCAGCAGCCCCCATATAGCCAAAAACATTCAGTACTTC. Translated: CASSPHIAKNIQYF.

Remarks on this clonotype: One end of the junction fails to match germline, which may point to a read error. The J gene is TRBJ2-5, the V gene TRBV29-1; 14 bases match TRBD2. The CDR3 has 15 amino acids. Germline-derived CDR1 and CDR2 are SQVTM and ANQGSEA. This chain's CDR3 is CCVGGLAGDMETQYF. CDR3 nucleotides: TGCTGCGTTGGGGGACTAGCGGGAGATATGGAGACCCAGTACTTC.

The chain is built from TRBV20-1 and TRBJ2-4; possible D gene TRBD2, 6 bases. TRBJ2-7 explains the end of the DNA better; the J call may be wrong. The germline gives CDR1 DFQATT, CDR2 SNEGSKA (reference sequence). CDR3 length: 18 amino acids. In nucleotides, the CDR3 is TGCAGTGCTAGAGGGAGGGGTGCGCGAACAAACCTAGGCTACGAGCAGTACTTC. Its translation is CSARGRGARTNLGYEQYF.

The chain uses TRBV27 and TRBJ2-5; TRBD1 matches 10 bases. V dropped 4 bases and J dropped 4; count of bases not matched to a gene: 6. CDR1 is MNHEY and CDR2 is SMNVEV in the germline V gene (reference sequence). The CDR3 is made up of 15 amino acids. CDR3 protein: CASSSRQGASETQYF. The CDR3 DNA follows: TGTGCCAGCAGTTCCCGACAGGGGGCGTCAGAGACCCAGTACTTC.

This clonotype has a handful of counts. The CDR3 DNA reads TGTGCCAGCAGTTACTCTGGAGGGTTGATTTCCAATGAGCAGTTCTTC. This translates into CASSYSGGLISNEQFF. This chain connects TRBV6-5 to TRBJ2-1; a weak D match, TRBD2 (6 bases). The germline V gene has CDR1 MNHEY and CDR2 SVGAGI. Trimming pared 0 bases from V and 6 bases from J, leaving 15 bases between. The CDR3 loop spans 16 amino acids.

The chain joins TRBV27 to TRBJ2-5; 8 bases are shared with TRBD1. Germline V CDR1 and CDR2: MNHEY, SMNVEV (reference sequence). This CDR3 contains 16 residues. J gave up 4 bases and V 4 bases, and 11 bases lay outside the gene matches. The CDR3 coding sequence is TGTGCCAGCAGTTCGATAACCCCAACAGGGGGAGAGACCCAGTACTTC. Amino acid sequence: CASSSITPTGGETQYF.

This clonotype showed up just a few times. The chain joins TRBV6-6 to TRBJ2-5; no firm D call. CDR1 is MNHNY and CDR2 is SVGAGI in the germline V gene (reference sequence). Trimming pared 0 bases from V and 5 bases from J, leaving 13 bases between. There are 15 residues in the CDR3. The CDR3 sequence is CASSYSPDTVETQYF. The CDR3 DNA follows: TGTGCCAGCAGTTACTCGCCTGACACAGTCGAGACCCAGTACTTC.

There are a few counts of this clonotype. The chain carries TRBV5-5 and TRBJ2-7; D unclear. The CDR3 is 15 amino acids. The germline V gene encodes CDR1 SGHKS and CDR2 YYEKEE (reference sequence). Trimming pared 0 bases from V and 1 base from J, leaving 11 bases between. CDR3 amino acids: CASSLGHGLSYEQYF. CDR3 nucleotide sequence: TGTGCCAGCAGCTTGGGCCACGGCTTGTCCTACGAGCAGTACTTC.

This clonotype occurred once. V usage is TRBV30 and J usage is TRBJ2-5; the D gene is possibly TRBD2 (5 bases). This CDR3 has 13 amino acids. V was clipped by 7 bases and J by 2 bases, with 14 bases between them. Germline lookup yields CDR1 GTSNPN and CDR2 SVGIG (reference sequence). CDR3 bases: TGTGCCTATAAACGCGGGCATCAAGAGACCCAGTACTTC. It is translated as CAYKRGHQETQYF.

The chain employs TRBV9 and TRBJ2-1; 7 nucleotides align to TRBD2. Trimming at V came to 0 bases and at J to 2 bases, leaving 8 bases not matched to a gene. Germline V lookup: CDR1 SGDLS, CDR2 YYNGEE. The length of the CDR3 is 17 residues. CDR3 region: CASSVATGLAAYNEQFF. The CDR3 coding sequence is TGTGCCAGCAGCGTAGCTACGGGGCTAGCGGCCTACAATGAGCAGTTCTTC. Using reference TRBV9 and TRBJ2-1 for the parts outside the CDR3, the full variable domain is DSGVTQTPKHLITATGQRVTLRCSPRSGDLSVYWYQQSLDQGLQFLIQYYNGEERAKGNILERFSAQQFPDLHSELNLSSLELGDSALYFCASSVATGLAAYNEQFFGPGTRLTVL.

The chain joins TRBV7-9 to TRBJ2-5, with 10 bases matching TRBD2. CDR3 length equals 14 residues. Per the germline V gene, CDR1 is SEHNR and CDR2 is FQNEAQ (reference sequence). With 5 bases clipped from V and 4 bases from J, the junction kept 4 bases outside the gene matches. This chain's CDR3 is CASSPWTSGETQYF. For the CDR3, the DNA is TGTGCCAGCAGCCCATGGACTAGCGGAGAGACCCAGTACTTC.

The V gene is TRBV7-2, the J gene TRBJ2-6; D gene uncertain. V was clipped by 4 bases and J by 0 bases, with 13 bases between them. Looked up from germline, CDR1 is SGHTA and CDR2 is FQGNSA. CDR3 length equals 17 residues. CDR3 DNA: TGTGCCAGCAGCTCGGCAGGCGCGAGCTCTGGGGCCAACGTCCTGACTTTC. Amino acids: CASSSAGASSGANVLTF.

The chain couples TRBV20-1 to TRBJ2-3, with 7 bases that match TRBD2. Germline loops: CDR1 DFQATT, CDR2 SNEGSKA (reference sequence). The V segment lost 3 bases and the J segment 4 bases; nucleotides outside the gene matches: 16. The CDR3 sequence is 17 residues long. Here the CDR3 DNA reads TGCAGTGCTAGCGGCGGGACCCACCCTGCGGGGGCAGATACGCAGTATTTT. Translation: CSASGGTHPAGADTQYF.

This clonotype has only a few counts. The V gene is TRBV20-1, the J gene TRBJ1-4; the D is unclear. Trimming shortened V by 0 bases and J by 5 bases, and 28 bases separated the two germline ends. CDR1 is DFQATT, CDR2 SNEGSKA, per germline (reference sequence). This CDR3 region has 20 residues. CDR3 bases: TGCAGTGCTAGAGACGTTCGGGATGTCCACAGATTCCAGCTCAATGAAAAACTGTTTTTT. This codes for CSARDVRDVHRFQLNEKLFF.

The CDR3 loop reads CASSLSREEGNQPQHF. CDR3 DNA sequence: TGTGCCAGCAGCTTGAGCCGGGAGGAGGGGAATCAGCCCCAGCATTTT. The chain uses TRBV5-5 and TRBJ1-5; D possibly corresponds to TRBD1 (5 bases). CDR1 is SGHKS, CDR2 YYEKEE, per germline (reference sequence). This CDR3 has 16 amino acids. The ends were cut back, 1 base at V and 4 bases at J, with 15 bases in the middle.

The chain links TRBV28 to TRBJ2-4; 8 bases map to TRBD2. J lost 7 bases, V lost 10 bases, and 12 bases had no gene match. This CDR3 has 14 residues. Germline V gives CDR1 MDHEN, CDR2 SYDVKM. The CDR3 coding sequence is TGTGCCATTACCCCTGGGGCGGGAGGCAACATTCAGTACTTC. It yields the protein CAITPGAGGNIQYF. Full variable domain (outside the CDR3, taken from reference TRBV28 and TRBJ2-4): DVKVTQSSRYLVKRTGEKVFLECVQDMDHENMFWYRQDPGLGLRLIYFSYDVKMKEKGDIPEGYSVSREKKERFSLILESASTNQTSMYLCAITPGAGGNIQYFGAGTRLSVL.

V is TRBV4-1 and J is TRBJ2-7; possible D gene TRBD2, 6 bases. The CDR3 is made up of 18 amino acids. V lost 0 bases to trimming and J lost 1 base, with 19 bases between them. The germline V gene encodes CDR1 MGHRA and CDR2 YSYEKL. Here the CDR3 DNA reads TGCGCCAGCAGCCAAGAGGGGGTTGATAGAGGACTATCCTACGAGCAGTACTTC. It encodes CASSQEGVDRGLSYEQYF.

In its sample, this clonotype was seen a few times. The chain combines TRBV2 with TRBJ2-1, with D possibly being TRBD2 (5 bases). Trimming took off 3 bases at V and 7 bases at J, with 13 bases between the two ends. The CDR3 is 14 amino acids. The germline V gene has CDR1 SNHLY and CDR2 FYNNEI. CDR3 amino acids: CASSDGKSVNEQFF. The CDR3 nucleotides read TGTGCCAGCAGTGACGGGAAAAGCGTAAATGAGCAGTTCTTC.

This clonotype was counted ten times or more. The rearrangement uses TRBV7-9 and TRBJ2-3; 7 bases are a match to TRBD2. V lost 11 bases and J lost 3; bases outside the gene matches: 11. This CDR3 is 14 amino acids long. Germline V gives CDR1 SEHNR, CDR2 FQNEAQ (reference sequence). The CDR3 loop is CAGTGLLGTDTQYF. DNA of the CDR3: TGTGCCGGAACGGGACTACTGGGGACAGATACGCAGTATTTT.